This record looks at one T cell receptor beta chain sequence and its context. Its antigen remains unknown. The PCR was carried out with 60 Vbeta primers and 13 Jbeta primers. Sequencing used immunoSEQ multiplex PCR; TCRdb keeps in-frame clones, though not all of them. The sample data list roughly 70,000 clones. This sample is drawn from a study of cytomegalovirus exposure and HLA in healthy donors. Study results and caveats: Accurate predictions that matched the HLA-A and HLA-B alleles of most subjects were reportedly made from TCR beta sequences. Productive rates of about 87% or about 30% were seen for most TCR beta V segments in an earlier analysis.

CDR3 size: 17 residues. Germline assignment: CDR1 SGDLS and CDR2 YYNGEE. V shed 4 bases and J 6 bases; nucleotides not matched to a gene: 16. There were likely unrecorded immune exposures, though donors were nominally healthy when sampled. Input material: PBMCs. This sequence was found in a female donor in good health and CMV-seropositive. The V call is TRBV9, the J call TRBJ2-3; 8 positions match TRBD2. The CDR3 nucleotides read TGTGCCAGCAGCCCCGGACTAGCCCCACCCACAGAGGATACGCAGTATTTT. It codes for CASSPGLAPPTEDTQYF.